This T cell receptor (beta chain) was identified during a study of blood T cell repertoires in COVID-19. Study background: From the United States, Italy and Spain came samples of acute and convalescent COVID-19.

Assay used: immunoSEQ multiplex PCR; TCRdb lists only in-frame clones, some missing. The sample shows some 180,000 clones, just under 80% of them seen only once. V lost 4 bases and J lost 3, with 9 bases in between. There are 13 residues in the CDR3. The germline V gene encodes CDR1 SGHRS and CDR2 YFSETQ. The chain recombines TRBV5-1 with TRBJ2-3; D not certain. Sequencing was carried out using peripheral blood. The receptor was derived from a woman aged 80 or older with active or convalescent COVID-19. The CDR3 region has the DNA TGCGCCAGCAGCCAGGTGGTTACAGATACGCAGTATTTT. Its translation is CASSQVVTDTQYF. Combining the CDR3 with reference TRBV5-1 and TRBJ2-3 gives the whole variable domain KAGVTQTPRYLIKTRGQQVTLSCSPISGHRSVSWYQQTPGQGLQFLFEYFSETQRNKGNFPGRFSGRQFSNSRSEMNVSTLELGDSALYLCASSQVVTDTQYFGPGTRLTVL.